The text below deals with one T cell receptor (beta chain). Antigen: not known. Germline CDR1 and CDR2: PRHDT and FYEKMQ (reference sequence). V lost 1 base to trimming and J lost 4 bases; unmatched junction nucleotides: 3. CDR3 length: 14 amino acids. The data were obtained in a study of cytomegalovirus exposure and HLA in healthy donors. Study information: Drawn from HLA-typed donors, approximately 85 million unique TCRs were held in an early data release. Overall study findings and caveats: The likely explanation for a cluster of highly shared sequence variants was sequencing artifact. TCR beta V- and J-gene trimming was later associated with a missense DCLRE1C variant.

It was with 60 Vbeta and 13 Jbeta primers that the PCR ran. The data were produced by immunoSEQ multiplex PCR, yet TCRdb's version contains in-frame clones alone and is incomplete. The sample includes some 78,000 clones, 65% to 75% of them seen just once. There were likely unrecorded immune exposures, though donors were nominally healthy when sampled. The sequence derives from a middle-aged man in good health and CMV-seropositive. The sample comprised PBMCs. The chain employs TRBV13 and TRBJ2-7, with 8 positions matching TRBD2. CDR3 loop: CASSLAGGPYEQYF. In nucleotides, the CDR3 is TGTGCCAGCAGCTTAGCGGGAGGGCCGTACGAGCAGTACTTC.